The 9 T cell receptor beta chains below come from one sample, sequenced in a study of blood T cell repertoires in COVID-19. Profiling relied on immunoSEQ multiplex PCR, and the TCRdb table lists in-frame clones only, not all of them. Seen here are around 170,000 clones, approximately 74% observed once, and the top ten hold 3%. The sample comprised peripheral blood. The receptors were gathered from a woman older than 75 with acute or convalescent COVID-19.

V usage is TRBV19 and J usage is TRBJ2-1; 12 bases are shared with TRBD2. This CDR3 is 18 amino acids long. Germline loops: CDR1 LNHDA, CDR2 SQIVND (reference sequence). Germline trimming cut 4 bases from V and 6 bases from J; bases unmatched to any gene: 13. The CDR3 is CASSTTPSGRARINEQFF. The CDR3 bases are TGTGCCAGTAGTACCACCCCTAGCGGGAGGGCCAGAATCAATGAGCAGTTCTTC.

V usage is TRBV7-6 and J usage is TRBJ1-2; tentatively, D is TRBD1 (6 bases). Per the germline V gene, CDR1 is SGHVS and CDR2 is FNYEAQ. The CDR3 covers 16 residues. V was cut by 1 base and J by 6 bases, with 18 bases left in between. CDR3 coding DNA: TGTGCCAGCAGCTTAGTAGGGGGTCGGCAGGTTGATGGCTACACCTTC. It encodes CASSLVGGRQVDGYTF.

J is TRBJ2-4 and V is TRBV4-1; TRBD2 is a possible D gene (5 bases). CDR1 and CDR2 (germline): MGHRA, YSYEKL. V was pared by 2 bases and J by 4 bases, with 15 bases between. The CDR3 loop spans 16 amino acids. DNA for the CDR3: TGCGCCAGCAGCCAAAGTGACCAGCGGAAGAAAAACATTCAGTACTTC. Translating it yields CASSQSDQRKKNIQYF.

The chain employs TRBV15 and TRBJ2-7; 10 nucleotides agree with TRBD1. V lost 3 bases, J lost 5 bases, and 7 bases stayed unmatched. Germline V lookup: CDR1 LNHNV, CDR2 YYDKDF (reference sequence). The CDR3 length is 15 residues. CDR3 residues: CATSRRTGGQDEQYF. CDR3 coding DNA: TGTGCCACCAGCAGGAGGACAGGGGGGCAGGACGAGCAGTACTTC.

The rearrangement links TRBV6-2 or TRBV6-3 to TRBJ2-7; D possibly corresponds to TRBD1 (6 bases). The CDR3 contains 12 residues. Looked up from germline, CDR1 is MNHEY and CDR2 is SVGEGT. With 5 bases removed from V and 4 bases from J, the gap between germline ends came to 9 bases. CDR3 sequence: CASSGQGYEQYF. CDR3 bases: TGTGCCAGCAGTGGCCAGGGGTACGAGCAGTACTTC.

The chain links TRBV7-9 to TRBJ2-7; 10 bases agree with TRBD2. V dropped 1 base and J dropped 4; count of bases not matched to a gene: 16. Germline CDR1 is SEHNR and CDR2 is FQNEAQ (reference sequence). The CDR3 runs to 19 residues. CDR3 DNA: TGTGCCAGCAGCTTAGTTGGGGTAACTAAGCGGGAGGGCGGATACGAGCAGTACTTC. Translating gives CASSLVGVTKREGGYEQYF. The variable domain in full, with the rest retrieved from reference TRBV7-9 and TRBJ2-7, is DTGVSQNPRHKITKRGQNVTFRCDPISEHNRLYWYRQTLGQGPEFLTYFQNEAQLEKSRLLSDRFSAERPKGSFSTLEIQRTEQGDSAMYLCASSLVGVTKREGGYEQYFGPGTRLTVT.

This clone was counted between two and nine times. The chain recombines TRBV19 with TRBJ1-1; no reliable D call. V was pared by 4 bases and J by 6 bases, with 18 bases between. The CDR3 has 15 amino acids. Germline lookup yields CDR1 LNHDA and CDR2 SQIVND (reference sequence). The CDR3 spells CASSRVQSMRAEAFF. CDR3 in DNA: TGTGCCAGTAGTAGGGTTCAGAGTATGAGGGCTGAAGCTTTCTTT. The entire variable domain, with the rest obtained from reference TRBV19 and TRBJ1-1, is as follows: DGGITQSPKYLFRKEGQNVTLSCEQNLNHDAMYWYRQDPGQGLRLIYYSQIVNDFQKGDIAEGYSVSREKKESFPLTVTSAQKNPTAFYLCASSRVQSMRAEAFFGQGTRLTVV.

This rearrangement joins TRBV7-2 to TRBJ2-7; 13 nucleotides align to TRBD2. The germline V gene encodes CDR1 SGHTA and CDR2 FQGNSA. CDR3 length equals 16 residues. V shed 4 bases, J shed 2 bases, and the junction held 5 bases outside the gene matches. CDR3 residues: CASSSWTSGGPYEQYF. The CDR3 DNA is TGTGCCAGCAGCTCCTGGACTAGCGGGGGCCCCTACGAGCAGTACTTC.

This clone has more than one count but fewer than ten. One junction end does not reproduce the germline sequence, and a read error may be involved. This sequence joins TRBV6-1 and TRBJ2-5; 8 bases map to TRBD2. The CDR3 extends over 11 amino acids. The germline gives CDR1 MNHNS, CDR2 SASEGT. CDR3: CASSDGTSFHF. Here the CDR3 DNA reads TGTGCCAGCAGTGATGGGACTAGTTTTCACTTC.